This T cell receptor (beta chain) was obtained from a study of immune characterization of retroperitoneal liposarcoma. This clonotype has more than one count but fewer than ten. TCRdb independently ran MiXCR on the PCR reads; one entry per CDR3 protein. The table records more than 9,000 distinct CDR3 sequences, about 30% of them present only once. Germline V gene data show CDR1 as MNHEY and CDR2 as SMNVEV (reference sequence). Trimming pared 3 bases from V and 6 bases from J, leaving 6 bases between. This CDR3 spans 12 amino acids. This TCR derives from a female donor with retroperitoneal liposarcoma. The rearrangement links TRBV27 to TRBJ2-1, with D possibly TRBD2 on 5 matching bases. Input material: tumor tissue. CDR3 nucleotides: TGTGCCAGCAGTTTTCGGGGCAATGAGCAGTTCTTC. Residues: CASSFRGNEQFF.